This T cell receptor (beta chain) was identified during a study of blood T cell repertoires in COVID-19. Across the study: The United States, Italy and Spain supplied acute and convalescent COVID-19 samples. From T cells, B-cell-depleted T cells, or PBMCs came the material, which was cDNA or gDNA.

Authors' analysis steps: Estimation of nucleated cell counts was performed using reference gene primer amplification. The table came from immunoSEQ multiplex PCR; TCRdb's copy has only in-frame clones and leaves some out. V, J and clone size reflect that table, while D and trimming were determined from the DNA. Counted here are roughly 150,000 clones, more than 80% occurring once; the ten biggest clones make up 15%. The CDR3 is 13 residues long. Germline CDR1 MGHRA, CDR2 YSYEKL. V shed 0 bases and J shed 2 bases, with 4 bases lying between them. Sequencing input: peripheral blood. This TCR was recovered from a woman aged 40 to 50 with acute or convalescent COVID-19. The V call is TRBV4-1, the J call TRBJ2-5; no clear D gene. In nucleotides, the CDR3 is TGCGCCAGCAGCCAAGACAGACAAGAGACCCAGTACTTC. It encodes CASSQDRQETQYF.